These 18 T cell receptor beta chains originate from one sample sequenced in a study of blood T cell repertoires in COVID-19. Only in-frame clones appear in the TCRdb table, and some are missing; sequencing was by immunoSEQ multiplex PCR. This repertoire shows approximately 88,000 clones, roughly 80% found once; its top ten account for under 55%. Sequenced sample: peripheral blood. The receptors were gathered from a human donor in a cohort sampled during active COVID-19.

The chain recombines TRBV28 with TRBJ2-2; 11 nucleotides line up with TRBD2. The CDR3 has 16 residues. J was trimmed by 0 bases and V by 10 bases; bases with no gene match: 7. The V gene's germline CDR1 is MDHEN and CDR2 SYDVKM. CDR3 loop: CAIDSGRGSNTGELFF. DNA of the CDR3: TGTGCCATCGATAGCGGGAGGGGTTCGAACACCGGGGAGCTGTTTTTT.

The rearrangement joins TRBV10-2 to TRBJ2-5, with 10 nucleotides matching TRBD2. V lost 11 bases, J lost 1 base, and 13 bases stayed unmatched. Germline V gene sequence: CDR1 WSHSY, CDR2 SAAADI. This CDR3 comprises 16 residues. The CDR3 DNA reads TGCGCCTCGCGCAGCATCACTAGCGGGACCCAAGAGACCCAGTACTTC. Translating it yields CASRSITSGTQETQYF.

The chain has TRBV2 and TRBJ2-7, with 10 bases that match TRBD2. The ends lost 1 base at V and 0 bases at J; junction bases unmatched: 0. In germline, CDR1 is SNHLY, CDR2 FYNNEI. This CDR3 region has 15 residues. The CDR3 region has the DNA TGTGCCAGCAGTGAAGAGCGGGGGGGCTCCTACGAGCAGTACTTC. Translated: CASSEERGGSYEQYF.

V usage is TRBV4-2 and J usage is TRBJ2-1; TRBD2 matches at 13 bases. The germline V gene encodes CDR1 LGHNA and CDR2 YNFKEQ. The CDR3 length is 17 residues. V shed 4 bases and J 2 bases; nucleotides not matched to a gene: 5. CDR3: CASSPRTSGSAYNEQFF. The DNA of the CDR3 is TGTGCCAGCAGCCCCAGGACTAGCGGGAGTGCCTACAATGAGCAGTTCTTC.

This chain uses TRBV28 with TRBJ1-4; 8 nucleotides match TRBD1. In germline, CDR1 is MDHEN, CDR2 SYDVKM. V dropped 7 bases and J dropped 8; count of bases not matched to a gene: 9. The CDR3 sequence is 14 residues long. In DNA form, the CDR3 reads TGTGCCAGCACCCGGACAGGGCTGTGGGAAAAACTGTTTTTT. It is translated as CASTRTGLWEKLFF. The entire variable domain, with the rest obtained from reference TRBV28 and TRBJ1-4, is as follows: DVKVTQSSRYLVKRTGEKVFLECVQDMDHENMFWYRQDPGLGLRLIYFSYDVKMKEKGDIPEGYSVSREKKERFSLILESASTNQTSMYLCASTRTGLWEKLFFGSGTQLSVL.

The rearrangement uses TRBV7-2 and TRBJ1-1, with unresolved D. V was cut by 1 base and J by 1 base, with 4 bases left in between. Germline CDR1 SGHTA, CDR2 FQGNSA. This CDR3 contains 13 residues. The CDR3 is CASSLVQNTEAFF. CDR3 sequence (DNA): TGTGCCAGCAGCTTAGTACAGAACACTGAAGCTTTCTTT.

The chain carries TRBV6-6 and TRBJ2-1, with 10 positions matching TRBD1. The CDR3 covers 14 residues. Germline loops: CDR1 MNHNY, CDR2 SVGAGI (reference sequence). The junction had 5 bases not matched to a gene; V was cut back by 2 bases and J by 10 bases. The CDR3 loop is CASSYPGDRGEQFF. In nucleotides, the CDR3 is TGTGCCAGCAGTTACCCGGGGGACAGGGGCGAGCAGTTCTTC.

This clone was seen a single time. The V gene is TRBV6-5, the J gene TRBJ2-1; 11 bases map to TRBD2. This CDR3 spans 14 amino acids. V gave up 7 bases and J gave up 8 bases; unmatched junction bases: 7. Germline V gene sequence: CDR1 MNHEY, CDR2 SVGAGI. CDR3 protein: CASKSSGRKDEQFF. The CDR3 nucleotides are TGTGCCAGCAAATCTAGCGGGAGGAAAGATGAGCAGTTCTTC.

The genes are TRBV19 and TRBJ1-3; D is uncertain. There are 16 residues in the CDR3. Between the trimmed V and J ends, which lost 7 bases and 7 bases, there was a span of 23 bases. From germline, CDR1 is LNHDA and CDR2 SQIVND (reference sequence). The CDR3, as DNA: TGTGCCAGTACGATCCTCGGAGCCGCTGGTCCGAACACCATATATTTT. The encoded protein is CASTILGAAGPNTIYF.

This rearrangement joins TRBV27 to TRBJ1-6; D is uncertain. Trimming cost V 5 bases and J 0 bases, with 14 bases left between them. CDR1 is MNHEY, CDR2 SMNVEV, per germline (reference sequence). The CDR3 is made up of 17 amino acids. The CDR3 loop reads CASSPRTGSSYNSPLHF. CDR3 nucleotides: TGTGCCAGCAGTCCACGGACGGGAAGCTCCTATAATTCACCCCTCCACTTT.

The chain couples TRBV30 to TRBJ2-7, with TRBD2 identical over 9 bases. The V segment lost 2 bases and the J segment 0 bases; nucleotides outside the gene matches: 2. This CDR3 is built from 14 residues. The V gene's germline CDR1 is GTSNPN and CDR2 SVGIG (reference sequence). The CDR3 here is CAWSRAGGSYEQYF. The CDR3 DNA sequence: TGTGCCTGGAGTCGAGCGGGAGGCTCCTACGAGCAGTACTTC.

The chain uses TRBV19 and TRBJ2-7; a weak D match, TRBD1 (5 bases). Germline V CDR1 and CDR2: LNHDA, SQIVND (reference sequence). The CDR3 has 14 residues. Trimming shortened V by 5 bases and J by 6 bases, and 17 bases separated the two germline ends. CDR3 sequence reads: CASSSRTIFSEQYF. DNA for the CDR3: TGTGCCAGTAGTTCCCGGACAATTTTCTCCGAGCAGTACTTC.

The chain couples TRBV28 to TRBJ1-2, with TRBD1 matching over 9 bases. V dropped 8 bases and J dropped 4; count of bases not matched to a gene: 5. CDR3 size: 13 residues. Germline V gene data show CDR1 as MDHEN and CDR2 as SYDVKM. Here the CDR3 DNA reads TGTGCCAGCCGGGACAGGGATTCCTATGGCTACACCTTC. It yields the protein CASRDRDSYGYTF.

The V gene is TRBV6-5, the J gene TRBJ2-7; 7 bases map to TRBD1. Germline CDR1 MNHEY, CDR2 SVGAGI. V was clipped by 4 bases and J by 0 bases; unmatched bases: 3. CDR3 length: 14 residues. The CDR3 is CASSLTGTSYEQYF. The CDR3 coding sequence is TGTGCCAGCAGTTTGACAGGGACCTCCTACGAGCAGTACTTC.

This clone has just a few counts. The chain employs TRBV7-2 and TRBJ2-1, with 9 bases aligning to TRBD2. The V gene end was trimmed by 5 bases and the J gene end by 6 bases; junction bases not matched to a gene: 14. The CDR3 runs to 17 residues. Germline V gives CDR1 SGHTA, CDR2 FQGNSA. CDR3 sequence (DNA): TGTGCCAGCAGCCCAAAGAGGCTAGCGGGATCCCTCAATGAGCAGTTCTTC. This sequence encodes CASSPKRLAGSLNEQFF. Looking up the rest from reference TRBV7-2 and TRBJ2-1 gives the full variable domain: GAGVSQSPSNKVTEKGKDVELRCDPISGHTALYWYRQSLGQGLEFLIYFQGNSAPDKSGLPSDRFSAERTGGSVSTLTIQRTQQEDSAVYLCASSPKRLAGSLNEQFFGPGTRLTVL.

Written as DNA, the CDR3 is TGCGCCAGCAGCTTTGAGACAGGCGCCGTTCAAGAGACCCAGTACTTC. This codes for CASSFETGAVQETQYF. The gene calls are TRBV5-1 and TRBJ2-5; a weak D match, TRBD1 (6 bases). CDR3 size: 16 residues. V was shortened by 2 bases and J by 2 bases, with 16 bases between the two germline ends. Germline V gene lookup returns CDR1 SGHRS and CDR2 YFSETQ.

This clone was recorded once. This chain connects TRBV30 to TRBJ2-1; the match to TRBD2 covers 12 bases. With 3 bases clipped from V and 4 bases from J, the junction kept 10 bases outside the gene matches. The germline V gene encodes CDR1 GTSNPN and CDR2 SVGIG (reference sequence). CDR3 length: 17 amino acids. The CDR3 DNA is TGTGCCTGGAGCCCGGGGACTAGCGGGCGGAGATACAATGAGCAGTTCTTC. Its protein product is CAWSPGTSGRRYNEQFF.

This chain joins TRBV14 and TRBJ2-3; D not certain. The germline gives CDR1 SGHDN, CDR2 FVKESK. V shed 2 bases and J shed 7 bases, with 4 bases lying between them. There are 11 residues in the CDR3. The CDR3 DNA follows: TGTGCCAGCAGCCAACTTAATACGCAGTATTTT. Its protein product is CASSQLNTQYF.